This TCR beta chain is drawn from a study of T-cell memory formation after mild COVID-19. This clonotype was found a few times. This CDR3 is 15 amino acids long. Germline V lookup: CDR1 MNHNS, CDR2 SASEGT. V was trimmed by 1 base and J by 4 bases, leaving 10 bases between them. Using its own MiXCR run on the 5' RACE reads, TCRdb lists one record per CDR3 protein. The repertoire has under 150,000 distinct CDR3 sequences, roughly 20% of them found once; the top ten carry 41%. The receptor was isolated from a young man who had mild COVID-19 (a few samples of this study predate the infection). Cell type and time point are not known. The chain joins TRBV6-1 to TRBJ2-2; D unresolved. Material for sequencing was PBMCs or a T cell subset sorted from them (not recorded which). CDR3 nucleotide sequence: TGTGCCAGCAGTGAAGGATTAGGCTCCACCGGGGAGCTGTTTTTT. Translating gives CASSEGLGSTGELFF.